One and the same sample provided the 20 T cell receptor beta chains below, sequenced in a study of T cells in Graves' hyperthyroidism and ophthalmopathy. Amplification targeted TCR beta CDR3 regions from RNA transcripts. A first-round RT-PCR of the TCR CDR3 used the HTBI primer set. TCRdb ran MiXCR on the multiplex PCR reads and lists one entry per CDR3 protein. The sample gives approximately 510,000 distinct CDR3 sequences, under 25% of which show up once; about 25% is in the top ten. The specimen sequenced was blood. All receptors come from a man aged 18 to 29 with Graves' hyperthyroidism.

This clonotype was recorded at least ten times. The chain couples TRBV28 to TRBJ2-7, with a weak D call TRBD2 (6 bases). Germline V gene sequence: CDR1 MDHEN, CDR2 SYDVKM. Trimming stripped 3 bases from V and 2 bases from J, with 14 bases between. The CDR3 is 15 residues long. CDR3 protein: CASSLVSGVAYEQYF. CDR3 DNA sequence: TGTGCCAGCAGTTTGGTTAGCGGAGTAGCCTACGAGCAGTACTTC.

This chain joins TRBV30 and TRBJ1-2; a possible D gene is TRBD1 (5 bases). Deletions cut 0 bases from V and 6 bases from J, with 11 bases between. This CDR3 comprises 13 residues. Germline V gene data show CDR1 as GTSNPN and CDR2 as SVGIG (reference sequence). DNA for the CDR3: TGTGCCTGGAGTGTCGGGACTCAGGATGGCTACACCTTC. Protein: CAWSVGTQDGYTF.

This clonotype was observed once. V is TRBV12-3 or TRBV12-4 and J is TRBJ1-1; no clear D. Trimming removed 7 bases at V and 8 bases at J, with 17 bases between. The CDR3 loop spans 13 amino acids. The CDR3 sequence is CASTLLAVDEAFF. DNA of the CDR3: TGTGCCAGCACCCTGCTCGCAGTGGACGAAGCTTTCTTT.

CDR3 residues: CASSLRADPDTQYF. As DNA, the CDR3 is TGTGCCAGCAGCTTAAGGGCAGACCCAGATACGCAGTATTTT. The rearrangement joins TRBV11-1 to TRBJ2-3; D is ambiguous. The CDR3 extends over 14 amino acids. Trimming took 2 bases from V and 4 from J, leaving 10 bases between them. CDR1 is SGHAT, CDR2 FQDESV, per germline (reference sequence).

In its sample, this clonotype was seen once. The rearrangement links TRBV20-1 to TRBJ2-7; 9 bases fit TRBD2. CDR3 length: 17 residues. The germline V gene encodes CDR1 DFQATT and CDR2 SNEGSKA (reference sequence). With 5 bases clipped from V and 0 bases from J, the junction kept 14 bases outside the gene matches. In DNA form, the CDR3 reads TGCAGTGCTTTCCCCCTCTCCGCGGGGGGGGACTCCTACGAGCAGTACTTC. This sequence encodes CSAFPLSAGGDSYEQYF.

The chain joins TRBV12-3 or TRBV12-4 to TRBJ1-5; TRBD1 matches at 10 bases. This CDR3 region has 18 residues. V lost 6 bases to trimming and J lost 3 bases; unmatched junction nucleotides: 14. The chain's CDR3 is CASSSYRDRGRINQPQHF. DNA for the CDR3: TGTGCCAGCAGCTCATACCGGGACAGGGGACGAATCAATCAGCCCCAGCATTTT.

This clonotype appeared many times. V and J are TRBV30 and TRBJ2-7; the D is unclear. This CDR3 contains 12 residues. The germline CDR1 and CDR2 sequences are GTSNPN and SVGIG (reference sequence). The germline V and J ends were trimmed by 4 bases and 4 bases, with 11 bases remaining between them. The CDR3 DNA reads as TGTGCCTGGACCGCCCCCGGGTACGAGCAGTACTTC. Translation gives CAWTAPGYEQYF.

This clonotype was counted ten times or more. This sequence joins TRBV5-1 and TRBJ2-5, with D possibly TRBD2 on 5 matching bases. This CDR3 contains 16 residues. Germline CDR1 is SGHRS and CDR2 is YFSETQ. V lost 1 base and J 4 bases, leaving 17 bases between the germline ends. For the CDR3, the DNA is TGCGCCAGCAGCTTGTATAACCGGGTAGGAGGAGAGACCCAGTACTTC. Translation: CASSLYNRVGGETQYF.

This clonotype appeared many times. The chain recombines TRBV28 with TRBJ1-6, with a possible D match to TRBD1 (5 bases). CDR1 is MDHEN and CDR2 is SYDVKM in the germline V gene. The CDR3 contains 16 residues. V dropped 1 base and J dropped 6 bases, with 13 bases sitting between them. This CDR3 reads CASSLSSDRPNSPLHF. DNA for the CDR3: TGTGCCAGCAGTTTATCTTCCGACAGACCTAATTCACCCCTCCACTTT.

The rearrangement uses TRBV3-1 and TRBJ1-2; 7 nucleotides align to TRBD1. J lost 3 bases, V lost 2 bases, and 6 bases had no gene match. Germline V gene lookup returns CDR1 LGHDT and CDR2 YNNKEL (reference sequence). The CDR3 contains 15 residues. DNA for the CDR3: TGTGCCAGCAGCCAACGGACAGGATGGTACTATGGCTACACCTTC. It yields the protein CASSQRTGWYYGYTF.

V usage is TRBV30 and J usage is TRBJ2-7; 8 bases agree with TRBD2. CDR3 length equals 15 residues. The V gene end was trimmed by 3 bases and the J gene end by 1 base; junction bases not matched to a gene: 8. Per the germline V gene, CDR1 is GTSNPN and CDR2 is SVGIG (reference sequence). CDR3 amino acids: CAWRRGAGESYEQYF. DNA for the CDR3: TGTGCCTGGAGGCGGGGGGCGGGAGAATCCTACGAGCAGTACTTC.

The V gene is TRBV5-1, the J gene TRBJ1-5; D is uncertain. This CDR3 contains 14 residues. Germline CDR1 and CDR2: SGHRS and YFSETQ. V was cut by 0 bases and J by 6 bases, with 10 bases left in between. CDR3 protein: CASSLEGGVQPQHF. The CDR3, as DNA: TGCGCCAGCAGCTTGGAAGGCGGAGTTCAGCCCCAGCATTTT.

In its sample, this clonotype was seen many times. V usage is TRBV7-8 and J usage is TRBJ1-2; 7 nucleotides match TRBD1. The junction had 4 bases not matched to a gene; V was cut back by 5 bases and J by 7 bases. Germline V gene sequence: CDR1 SGHVS, CDR2 FQNEAQ. The CDR3 consists of 12 residues. The CDR3 sequence is CASSQDRSGYTF. Written as DNA, the CDR3 is TGTGCCAGCAGCCAGGACAGGTCTGGCTACACCTTC.

This clonotype was found many times. The chain links TRBV7-2 to TRBJ1-3, with unresolved D. This CDR3 is built from 12 residues. V was trimmed by 1 base and J by 4 bases, leaving 2 bases between them. Germline CDR1 SGHTA, CDR2 FQGNSA. CDR3 loop: CASSLVGNTIYF. The CDR3 DNA is TGTGCCAGCAGCTTAGTAGGAAACACCATATATTTT.

Many counts were recorded for this clonotype. The rearrangement joins TRBV11-2 to TRBJ2-7; 10 nucleotides match TRBD1. Trimming removed 3 bases from V and 5 bases from J; junction bases left unmatched: 10. CDR1 and CDR2 from the germline V gene are SGHAT and FQNNGV. CDR3 length equals 16 residues. CDR3 bases: TGTGCCAGCAGCTTCGGGACAGGGGCTTTCGGGCACGAGCAGTACTTC. Protein product: CASSFGTGAFGHEQYF.

This clonotype appeared a few times. The chain recombines TRBV24-1 with TRBJ2-5; either TRBD1 or TRBD2 may fit D (5 bases each). The CDR3 runs 17 residues. Trimming removed 3 bases from V and 1 base from J, with 17 bases in between. The germline gives CDR1 KGHDR, CDR2 SFDVKD. The CDR3 DNA reads TGTGCCACCAGTGATAGTGGCCAGAGGGGCCTCCAAGAGACCCAGTACTTC. The encoded protein is CATSDSGQRGLQETQYF.

This clonotype was recorded at least ten times. V usage is TRBV2 and J usage is TRBJ1-1; possible D gene TRBD1, 6 bases. With 1 base removed from V and 5 bases from J, the gap between germline ends came to 17 bases. Germline V lookup: CDR1 SNHLY, CDR2 FYNNEI. The CDR3 covers 16 residues. The CDR3 DNA is TGTGCCAGCAGTGAAGGGACACTCCCTCAGGGGACTGAAGCTTTCTTT. It codes for CASSEGTLPQGTEAFF.

The sample holds many counts of this clonotype. The CDR3 region has the DNA TGTGCCACCAGCCCTCAACCCAGGGACATCCACGAAGCTTTCTTT. Protein sequence: CATSPQPRDIHEAFF. J is TRBJ1-1 and V is TRBV15, with D possibly matching TRBD1 (6 bases). Germline CDR1 and CDR2: LNHNV and YYDKDF (reference sequence). The CDR3 has 15 residues. Trimming stripped 5 bases from V and 8 bases from J, with 21 bases between.

The sample holds many counts of this clonotype. The chain recombines TRBV2 with TRBJ2-7; D is ambiguous. Germline CDR1 and CDR2: SNHLY and FYNNEI. The V end lost 2 bases, the J end lost 9 bases, and 14 bases lay between the germline ends. The CDR3 totals 13 residues. CDR3 loop: CASSEILSVGQYF. CDR3 nucleotides: TGTGCCAGCAGTGAAATCTTGAGTGTTGGGCAGTACTTC.

This CDR3 is CASSPNQGLASYEQYF. CDR3 DNA: TGTGCCAGCTCACCAAACCAAGGCCTAGCCTCCTACGAGCAGTACTTC. The chain employs TRBV18 and TRBJ2-7; TRBD2 is a possible D gene (5 bases). From germline, CDR1 is KGHSH and CDR2 LQKENI. The V and J ends lost 2 bases and 0 bases respectively, with 14 bases between them. The CDR3 has 16 residues.